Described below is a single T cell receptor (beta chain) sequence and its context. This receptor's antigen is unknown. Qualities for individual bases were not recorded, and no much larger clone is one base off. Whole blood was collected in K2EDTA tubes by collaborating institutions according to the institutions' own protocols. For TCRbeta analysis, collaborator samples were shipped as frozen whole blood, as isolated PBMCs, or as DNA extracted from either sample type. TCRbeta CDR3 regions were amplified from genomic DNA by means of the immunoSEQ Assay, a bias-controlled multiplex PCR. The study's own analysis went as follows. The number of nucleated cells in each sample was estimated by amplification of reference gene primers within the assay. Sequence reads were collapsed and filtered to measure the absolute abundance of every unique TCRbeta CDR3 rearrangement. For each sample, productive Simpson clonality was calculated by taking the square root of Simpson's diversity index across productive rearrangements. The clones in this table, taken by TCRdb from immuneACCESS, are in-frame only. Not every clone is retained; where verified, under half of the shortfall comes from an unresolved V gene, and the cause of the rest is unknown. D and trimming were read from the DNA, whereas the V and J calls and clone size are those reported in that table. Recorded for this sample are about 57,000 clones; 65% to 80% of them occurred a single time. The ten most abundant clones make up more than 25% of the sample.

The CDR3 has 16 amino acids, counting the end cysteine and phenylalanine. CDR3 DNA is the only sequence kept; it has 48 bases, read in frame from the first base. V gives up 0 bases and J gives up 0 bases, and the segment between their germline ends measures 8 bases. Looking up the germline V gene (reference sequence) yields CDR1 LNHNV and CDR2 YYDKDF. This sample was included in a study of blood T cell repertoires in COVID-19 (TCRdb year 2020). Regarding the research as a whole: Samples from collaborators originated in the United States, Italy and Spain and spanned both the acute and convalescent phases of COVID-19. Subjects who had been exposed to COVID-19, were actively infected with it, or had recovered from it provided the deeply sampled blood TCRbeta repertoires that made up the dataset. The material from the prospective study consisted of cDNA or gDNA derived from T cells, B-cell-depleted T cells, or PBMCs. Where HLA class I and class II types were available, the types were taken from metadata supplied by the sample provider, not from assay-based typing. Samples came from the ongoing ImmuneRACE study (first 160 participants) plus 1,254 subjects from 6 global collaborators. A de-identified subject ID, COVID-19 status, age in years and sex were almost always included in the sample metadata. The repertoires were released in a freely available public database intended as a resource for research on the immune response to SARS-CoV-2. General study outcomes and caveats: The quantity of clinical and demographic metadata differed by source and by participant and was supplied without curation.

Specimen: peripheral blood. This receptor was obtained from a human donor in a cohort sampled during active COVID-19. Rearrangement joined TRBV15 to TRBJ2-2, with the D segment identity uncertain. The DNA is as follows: TGTGCCACCAGCAGAGATCTACGGTCGAACACCGGGGAGCTGTTTTTT. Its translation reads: CATSRDLRSNTGELFF.